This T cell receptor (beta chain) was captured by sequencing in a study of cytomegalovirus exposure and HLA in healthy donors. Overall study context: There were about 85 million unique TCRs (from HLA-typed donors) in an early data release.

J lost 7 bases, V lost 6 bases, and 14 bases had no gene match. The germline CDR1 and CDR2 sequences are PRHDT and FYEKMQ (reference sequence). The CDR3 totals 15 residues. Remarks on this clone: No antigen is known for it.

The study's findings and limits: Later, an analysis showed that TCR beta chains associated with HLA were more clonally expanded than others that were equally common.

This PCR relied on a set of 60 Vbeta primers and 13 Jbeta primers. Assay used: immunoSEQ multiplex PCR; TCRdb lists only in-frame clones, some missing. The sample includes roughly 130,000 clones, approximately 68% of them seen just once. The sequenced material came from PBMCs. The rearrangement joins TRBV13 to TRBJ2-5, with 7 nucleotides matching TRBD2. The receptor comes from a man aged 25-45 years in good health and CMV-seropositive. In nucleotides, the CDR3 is TGTGCCAGCAGATTCACGACTAGCTTTCAGGGGACCCAGTACTTC. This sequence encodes CASRFTTSFQGTQYF.